What follows describes a single TCR beta chain. This sample stems from a study of blood T cell repertoires in COVID-19. The protocol was immunoSEQ multiplex PCR, while the TCRdb copy is restricted to in-frame clones and leaves out a portion. Counted here are about 160,000 clones, 90% to 95% occurring once; the ten biggest clones make up 4.6%. This CDR3 comprises 14 residues. Germline CDR1 LNHDA, CDR2 SQIVND (reference sequence). The V end lost 4 bases, the J end lost 2 bases, and 12 bases lay between the germline ends. Sequences were obtained from peripheral blood. The chain combines TRBV19 with TRBJ2-7; maybe TRBD2 (6 bases). This sequence was found in a woman between 50 and 59 years old with acute or convalescent COVID-19. The CDR3 nucleotides read TGTGCCAGTAGTACCTCGGGGGTCCCCTACGAGCAGTACTTC. Its translation is CASSTSGVPYEQYF.